The entry that follows covers one T cell receptor beta chain sequence. The antigen is not known. CDR3 length equals 13 residues. V was clipped by 4 bases and J by 4 bases; unmatched bases: 2. Germline assignment: CDR1 SGHNT and CDR2 YYREEE (reference sequence). These data belong to a study of a mutant IDH1 vaccine in newly diagnosed glioma. At the level of the study: Among treated patients, about 60% were male and about 40% female, and mean age was around 40 years.

Time point given: baseline, week 1 (first vaccination visit). Treatment specified: pre-vaccination baseline after standard-of-care therapy. Each tumor in the donors was a new WHO grade 3 or 4 astrocytoma, IDH1-mutant and ATRX-lost. Sequenced by immunoSEQ multiplex PCR; TCRdb stores in-frame clones only, minus some. In the table there are roughly 70,000 clones, 86% of which are singletons. Overall study results and limits: Changes to the top peripheral T cell clonotypes appeared unrelated to pseudoprogression. Among all patients, vaccine-induced immune responses occurred in roughly 93%.

The sequence derives from a man younger than 40 with glioma. Material: PBMCs, obtained from a glioma patient treated with radiotherapy, temozolomide or both. This sequence joins TRBV5-4 and TRBJ2-7; 10 bases match TRBD1. CDR3 in amino acids: CASSGTGAYEQYF. The CDR3 DNA is TGTGCCAGCAGCGGGACAGGGGCTTACGAGCAGTACTTC. Together with reference TRBV5-4 and TRBJ2-7, the CDR3 gives the full variable domain: ETGVTQSPTHLIKTRGQQVTLRCSSQSGHNTVSWYQQALGQGPQFIFQYYREEENGRGNFPPRFSGLQFPNYSSELNVNALELDDSALYLCASSGTGAYEQYFGPGTRLTVT.